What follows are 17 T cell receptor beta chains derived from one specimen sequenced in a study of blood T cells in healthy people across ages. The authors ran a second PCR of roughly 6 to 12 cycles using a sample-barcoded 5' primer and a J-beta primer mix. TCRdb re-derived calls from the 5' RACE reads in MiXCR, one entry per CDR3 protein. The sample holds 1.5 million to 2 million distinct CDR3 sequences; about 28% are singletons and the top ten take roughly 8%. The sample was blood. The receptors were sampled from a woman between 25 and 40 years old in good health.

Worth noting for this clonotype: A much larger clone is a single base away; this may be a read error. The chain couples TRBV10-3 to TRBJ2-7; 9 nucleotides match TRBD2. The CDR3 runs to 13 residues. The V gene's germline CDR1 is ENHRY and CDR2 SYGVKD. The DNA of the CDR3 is TGTGCCATCACCGCGGGACTAGCCTACGAGCGGTACTTC. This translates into CAITAGLAYERYF.

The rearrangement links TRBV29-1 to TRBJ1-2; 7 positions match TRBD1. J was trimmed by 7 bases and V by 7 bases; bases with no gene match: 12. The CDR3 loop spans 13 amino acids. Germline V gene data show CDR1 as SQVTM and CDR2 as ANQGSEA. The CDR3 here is CSAEQGWERGYTF. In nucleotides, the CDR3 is TGCAGCGCGGAACAGGGGTGGGAGCGTGGCTACACCTTC.

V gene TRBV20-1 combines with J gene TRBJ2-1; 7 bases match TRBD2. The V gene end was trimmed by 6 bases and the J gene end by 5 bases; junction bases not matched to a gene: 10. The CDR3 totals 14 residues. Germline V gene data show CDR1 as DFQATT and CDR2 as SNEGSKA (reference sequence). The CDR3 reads CSASFGRANNEQFF. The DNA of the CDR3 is TGCAGTGCCTCATTTGGGAGGGCCAACAATGAGCAGTTCTTC.

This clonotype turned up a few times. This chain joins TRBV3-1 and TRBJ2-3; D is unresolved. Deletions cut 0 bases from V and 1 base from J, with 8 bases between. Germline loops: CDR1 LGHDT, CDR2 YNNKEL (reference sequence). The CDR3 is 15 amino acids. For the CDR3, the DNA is TGTGCCAGCAGCCAAGAGGAGACCGGCACAGATACGCAGTATTTT. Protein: CASSQEETGTDTQYF.

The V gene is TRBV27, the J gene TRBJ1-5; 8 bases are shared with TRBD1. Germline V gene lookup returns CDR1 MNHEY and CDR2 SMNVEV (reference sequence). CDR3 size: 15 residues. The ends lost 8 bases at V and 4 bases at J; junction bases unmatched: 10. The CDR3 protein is CASGIQGEGNQPQHF. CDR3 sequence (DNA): TGTGCCAGCGGCATACAGGGGGAGGGAAATCAGCCCCAGCATTTT.

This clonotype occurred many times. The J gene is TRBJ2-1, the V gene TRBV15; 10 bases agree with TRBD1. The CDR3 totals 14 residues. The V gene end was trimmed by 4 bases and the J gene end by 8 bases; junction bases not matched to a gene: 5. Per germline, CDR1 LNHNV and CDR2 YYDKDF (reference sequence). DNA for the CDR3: TGTGCCACCAGCATGGGACAGGGGCGGGATGAGCAGTTCTTC. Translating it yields CATSMGQGRDEQFF.

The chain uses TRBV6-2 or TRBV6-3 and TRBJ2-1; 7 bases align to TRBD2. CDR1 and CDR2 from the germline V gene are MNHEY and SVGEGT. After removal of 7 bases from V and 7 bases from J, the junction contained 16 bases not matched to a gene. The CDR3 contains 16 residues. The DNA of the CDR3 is TGTGCCAGCACCCGCCCCGGCGGGCGGGAGTATAATGAGCAGTTCTTC. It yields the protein CASTRPGGREYNEQFF.

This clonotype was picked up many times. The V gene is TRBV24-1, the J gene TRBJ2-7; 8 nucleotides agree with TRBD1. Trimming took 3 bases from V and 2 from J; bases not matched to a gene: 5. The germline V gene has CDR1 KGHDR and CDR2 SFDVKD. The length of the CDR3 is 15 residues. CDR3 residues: CATSDPRTGTYEQYF. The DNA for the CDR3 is TGTGCCACCAGTGATCCTCGGACAGGGACCTACGAGCAGTACTTC.

CDR3 protein: CAGRDLNYEQYF. The CDR3 coding sequence is TGTGCCGGCCGGGACCTTAACTACGAGCAGTACTTC. This chain joins TRBV30 and TRBJ2-7; D is possibly TRBD1 or TRBD2 (5 bases each). CDR3 length: 12 amino acids. CDR1 GTSNPN and CDR2 SVGIG come from the germline V gene (reference sequence). V lost 8 bases to trimming and J lost 3 bases, with 14 bases between them.

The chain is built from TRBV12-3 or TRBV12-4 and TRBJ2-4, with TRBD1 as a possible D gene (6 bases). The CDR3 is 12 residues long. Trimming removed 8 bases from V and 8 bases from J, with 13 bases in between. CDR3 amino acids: CASSQQGYIQYF. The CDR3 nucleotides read TGTGCCAGCTCACAACAGGGTTACATTCAGTACTTC.

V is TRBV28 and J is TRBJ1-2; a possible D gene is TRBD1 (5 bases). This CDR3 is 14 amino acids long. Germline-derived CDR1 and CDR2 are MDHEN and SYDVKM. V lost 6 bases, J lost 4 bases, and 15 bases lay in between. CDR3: CASRRPGVGYGYTF. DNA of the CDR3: TGTGCCAGCAGGCGACCGGGGGTGGGCTATGGCTACACCTTC.

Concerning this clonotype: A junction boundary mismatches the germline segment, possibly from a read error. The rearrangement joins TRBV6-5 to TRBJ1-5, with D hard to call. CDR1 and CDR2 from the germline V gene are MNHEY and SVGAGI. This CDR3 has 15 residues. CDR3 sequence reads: CARSRSRGGNQPQHF. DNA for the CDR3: TGTGCCCGCAGTAGATCGAGAGGTGGCAATCAGCCCCAGCATTTT.

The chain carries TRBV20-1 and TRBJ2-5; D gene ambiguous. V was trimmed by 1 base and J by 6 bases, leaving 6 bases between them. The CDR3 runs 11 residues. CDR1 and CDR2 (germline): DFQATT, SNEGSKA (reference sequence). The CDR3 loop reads CSARAEKTQYF. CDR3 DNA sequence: TGCAGTGCTAGAGCCGAAAAGACCCAGTACTTC.

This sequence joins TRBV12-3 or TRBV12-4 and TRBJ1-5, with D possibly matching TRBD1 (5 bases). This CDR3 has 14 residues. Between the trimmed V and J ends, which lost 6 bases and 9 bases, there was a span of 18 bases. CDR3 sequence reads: CASRGDASLGPQHF. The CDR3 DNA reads TGTGCCAGCAGGGGGGACGCCTCCTTGGGGCCCCAGCATTTT.

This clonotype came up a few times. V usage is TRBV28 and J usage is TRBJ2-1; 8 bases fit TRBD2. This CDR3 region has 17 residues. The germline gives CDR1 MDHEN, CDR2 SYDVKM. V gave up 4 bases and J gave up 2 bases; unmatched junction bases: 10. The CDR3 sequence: CASSWGKRGITYNEQFF. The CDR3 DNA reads TGTGCCAGCAGTTGGGGGAAGCGGGGGATCACCTACAATGAGCAGTTCTTC.

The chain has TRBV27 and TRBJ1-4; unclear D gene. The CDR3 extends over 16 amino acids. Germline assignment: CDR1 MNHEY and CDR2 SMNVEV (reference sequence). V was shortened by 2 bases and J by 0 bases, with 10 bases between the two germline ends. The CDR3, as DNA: TGTGCCAGCAGTTTAAGTGTGAGAGCAACTAATGAAAAACTGTTTTTT. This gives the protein CASSLSVRATNEKLFF.

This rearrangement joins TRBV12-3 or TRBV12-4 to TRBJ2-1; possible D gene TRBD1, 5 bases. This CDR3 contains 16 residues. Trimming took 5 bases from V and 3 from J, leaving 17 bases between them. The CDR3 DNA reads TGTGCCAGCAGTCGAGCCCCTGGGGCTGGCTACAATGAGCAGTTCTTC. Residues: CASSRAPGAGYNEQFF.